This T cell receptor beta chain was recovered during a study of cytomegalovirus exposure and HLA in healthy donors. 13 Jbeta primers and 60 Vbeta primers were used for the PCR. Using immunoSEQ multiplex PCR, the repertoire was profiled, and TCRdb retains in-frame clones only, with some absent. Of about 250,000 clones listed, roughly 78% are singletons. Comments on this clone: Antigen specificity is unknown.

The study's findings and limits: TCR beta chains associated with HLA were, in a later analysis, more clonally expanded than equally common others. After further analysis at a later stage, roughly 16,000 TCR beta sequences were associated with HLA alleles at 0.05 false discovery rate. The study listed 150 to 200 cytomegalovirus-associated TCR beta chains.

Germline V CDR1 and CDR2: MNHEY, SVGAGI. This CDR3 is 11 amino acids long. Trimming stripped 7 bases from V and 0 bases from J, with 2 bases between. The rearrangement joins TRBV6-5 to TRBJ2-3; D is unresolved. The TCR originated in a boy aged 5-17 years in good health and CMV-seronegative. Source material: PBMCs. The CDR3, as DNA: TGTGCCAGCACTAGCACAGATACGCAGTATTTT. Its translation is CASTSTDTQYF.